This TCR beta chain appears in the sequencing data of a study of blood T cell repertoires in COVID-19. Germline V lookup: CDR1 MNHEY, CDR2 SMNVEV (reference sequence). There are 15 residues in the CDR3. V was pared by 1 base and J by 4 bases, with 7 bases of the junction left unmatched. The data were produced by immunoSEQ multiplex PCR, yet TCRdb's version contains in-frame clones alone and is incomplete. The data show approximately 170,000 clones, 84% seen once. The chain combines TRBV27 with TRBJ2-7; 7 nucleotides align to TRBD1. The sample was peripheral blood. The TCR comes from a woman of 80 years or more with COVID-19, enrolled during active disease. CDR3 in DNA: TGTGCCAGCAGTTTATATTTAGGGGGCTTATACGAGCAGTACTTC. Translation: CASSLYLGGLYEQYF.